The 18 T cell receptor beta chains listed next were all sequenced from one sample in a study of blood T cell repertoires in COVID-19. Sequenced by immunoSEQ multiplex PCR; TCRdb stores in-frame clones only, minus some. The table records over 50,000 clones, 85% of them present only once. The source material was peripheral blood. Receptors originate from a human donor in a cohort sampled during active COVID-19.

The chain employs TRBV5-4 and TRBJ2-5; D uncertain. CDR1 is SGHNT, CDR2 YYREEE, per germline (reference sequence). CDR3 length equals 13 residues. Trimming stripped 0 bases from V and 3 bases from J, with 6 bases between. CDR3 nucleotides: TGTGCCAGCAGCTTGGAGGCGGAAGAGACCCAGTACTTC. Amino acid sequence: CASSLEAEETQYF.

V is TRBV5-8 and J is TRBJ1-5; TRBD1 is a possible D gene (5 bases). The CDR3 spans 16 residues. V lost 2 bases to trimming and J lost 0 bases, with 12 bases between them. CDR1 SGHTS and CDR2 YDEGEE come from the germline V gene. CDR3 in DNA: TGTGCCAGCAGCTTCCTACAGGATAATAGCAATCAGCCCCAGCATTTT. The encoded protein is CASSFLQDNSNQPQHF.

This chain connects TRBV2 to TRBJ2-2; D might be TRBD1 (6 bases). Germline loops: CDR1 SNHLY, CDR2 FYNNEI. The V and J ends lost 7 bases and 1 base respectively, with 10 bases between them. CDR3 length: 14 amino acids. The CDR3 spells CASTYRVNTGELFF. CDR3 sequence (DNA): TGTGCCAGCACGTACAGGGTGAACACCGGGGAGCTGTTTTTT.

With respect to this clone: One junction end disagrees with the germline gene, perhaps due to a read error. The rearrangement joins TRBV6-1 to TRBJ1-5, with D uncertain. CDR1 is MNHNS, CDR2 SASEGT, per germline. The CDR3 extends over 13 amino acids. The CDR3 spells CASREAFYQPQHF. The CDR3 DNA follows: TGTGCCAGCAGGGAAGCATTCTATCAGCCCCAGCATTTT.

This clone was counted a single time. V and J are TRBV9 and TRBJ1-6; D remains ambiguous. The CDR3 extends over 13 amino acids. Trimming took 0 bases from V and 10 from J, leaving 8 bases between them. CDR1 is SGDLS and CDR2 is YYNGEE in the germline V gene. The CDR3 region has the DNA TGTGCCAGCAGCGTAGTAGAGACATCACCCCTCCACTTT. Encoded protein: CASSVVETSPLHF. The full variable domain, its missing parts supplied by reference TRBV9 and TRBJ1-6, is DSGVTQTPKHLITATGQRVTLRCSPRSGDLSVYWYQQSLDQGLQFLIQYYNGEERAKGNILERFSAQQFPDLHSELNLSSLELGDSALYFCASSVVETSPLHFGNGTRLTVT.

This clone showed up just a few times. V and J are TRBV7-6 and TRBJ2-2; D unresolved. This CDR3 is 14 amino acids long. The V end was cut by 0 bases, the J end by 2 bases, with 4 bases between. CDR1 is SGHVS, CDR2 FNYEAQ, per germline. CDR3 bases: TGTGCCAGCAGCTTAGCGCGCAACACCGGGGAGCTGTTTTTT. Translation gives CASSLARNTGELFF.

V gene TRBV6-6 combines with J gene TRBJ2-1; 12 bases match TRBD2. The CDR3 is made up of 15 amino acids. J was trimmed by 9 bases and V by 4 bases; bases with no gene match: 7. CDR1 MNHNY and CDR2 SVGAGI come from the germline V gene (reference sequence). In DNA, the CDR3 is TGTGCCAGCAGTTTCCGGACTAGCGGGACGGGTGAGCAGTTCTTC. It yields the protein CASSFRTSGTGEQFF.

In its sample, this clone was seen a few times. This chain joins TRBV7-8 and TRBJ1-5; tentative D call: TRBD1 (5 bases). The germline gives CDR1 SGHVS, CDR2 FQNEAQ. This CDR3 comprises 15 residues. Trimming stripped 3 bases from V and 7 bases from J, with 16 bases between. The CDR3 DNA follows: TGTGCCAGCAGCTTCAGGGATTTCTCCCGGCAGCCCCAGCATTTT. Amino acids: CASSFRDFSRQPQHF.

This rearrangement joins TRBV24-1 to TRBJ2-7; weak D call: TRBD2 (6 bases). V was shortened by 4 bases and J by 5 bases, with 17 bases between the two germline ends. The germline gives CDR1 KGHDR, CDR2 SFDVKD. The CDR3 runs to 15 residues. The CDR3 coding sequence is TGTGCCACCAGTGAGGACGGGGGAGTCCAGAACGAGCAGTACTTC. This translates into CATSEDGGVQNEQYF.

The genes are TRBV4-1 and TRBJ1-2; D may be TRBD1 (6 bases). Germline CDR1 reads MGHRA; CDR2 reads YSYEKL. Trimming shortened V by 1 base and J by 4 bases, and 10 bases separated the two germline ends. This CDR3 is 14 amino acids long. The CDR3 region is CASSQVTGTYGYTF. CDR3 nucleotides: TGCGCCAGCAGCCAAGTCACAGGGACCTATGGCTACACCTTC.

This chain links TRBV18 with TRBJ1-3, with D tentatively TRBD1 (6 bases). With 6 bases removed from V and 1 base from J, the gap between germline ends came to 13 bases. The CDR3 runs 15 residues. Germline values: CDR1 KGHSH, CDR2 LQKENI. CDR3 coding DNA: TGTGCCAGCTCGTCAGGGGTTGGATCTGGAAACACCATATATTTT. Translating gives CASSSGVGSGNTIYF.

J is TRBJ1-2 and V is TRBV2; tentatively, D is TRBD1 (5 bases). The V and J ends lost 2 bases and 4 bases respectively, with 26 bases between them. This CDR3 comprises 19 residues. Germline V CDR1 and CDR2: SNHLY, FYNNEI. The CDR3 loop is CASSEIKRRTLQNSYGYTF. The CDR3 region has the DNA TGTGCCAGCAGTGAAATAAAGCGTCGGACACTCCAAAACAGCTATGGCTACACCTTC.

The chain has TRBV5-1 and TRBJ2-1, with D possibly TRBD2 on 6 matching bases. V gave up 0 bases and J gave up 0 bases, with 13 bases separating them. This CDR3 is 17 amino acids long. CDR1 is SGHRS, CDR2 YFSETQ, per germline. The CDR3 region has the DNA TGCGCCAGCAGCTTGGGCACTAGCCAGAGCTCCTACAATGAGCAGTTCTTC. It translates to CASSLGTSQSSYNEQFF.

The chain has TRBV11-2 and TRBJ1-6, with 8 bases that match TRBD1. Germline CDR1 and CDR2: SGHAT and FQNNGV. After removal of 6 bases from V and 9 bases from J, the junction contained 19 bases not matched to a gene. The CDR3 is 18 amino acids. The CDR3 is CASRSPPRQGSVSSPLHF. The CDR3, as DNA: TGTGCCAGCAGGTCACCACCGAGACAGGGGTCCGTCAGTTCACCCCTCCACTTT.

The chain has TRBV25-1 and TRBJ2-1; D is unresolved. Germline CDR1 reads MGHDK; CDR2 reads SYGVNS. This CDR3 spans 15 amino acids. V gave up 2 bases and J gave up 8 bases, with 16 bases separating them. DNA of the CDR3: TGTGCCAGCAGTGAAGGTAGTGAACTAACCCATGAGCAGTTCTTC. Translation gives CASSEGSELTHEQFF.

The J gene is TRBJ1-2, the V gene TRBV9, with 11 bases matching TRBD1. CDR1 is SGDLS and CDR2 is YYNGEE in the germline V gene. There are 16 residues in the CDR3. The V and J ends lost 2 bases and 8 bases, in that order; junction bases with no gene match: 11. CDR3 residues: CASSVLGQGAPRGYTF. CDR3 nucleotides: TGTGCCAGCAGCGTCCTTGGACAGGGGGCGCCCCGGGGCTACACCTTC.

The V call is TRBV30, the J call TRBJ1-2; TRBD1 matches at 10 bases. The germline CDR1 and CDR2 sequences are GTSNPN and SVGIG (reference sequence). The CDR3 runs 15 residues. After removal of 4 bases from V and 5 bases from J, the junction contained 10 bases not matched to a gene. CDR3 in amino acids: CAWTTLRDRGYGYTF. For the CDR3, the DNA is TGTGCCTGGACCACCTTAAGGGACAGGGGATATGGCTACACCTTC.

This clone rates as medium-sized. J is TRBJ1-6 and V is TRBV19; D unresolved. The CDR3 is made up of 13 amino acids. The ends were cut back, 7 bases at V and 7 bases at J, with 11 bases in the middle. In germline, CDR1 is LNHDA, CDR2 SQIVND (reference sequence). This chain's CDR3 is CASTTAGNSPLHF. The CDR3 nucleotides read TGTGCCAGTACCACGGCCGGGAATTCACCCCTCCACTTT.